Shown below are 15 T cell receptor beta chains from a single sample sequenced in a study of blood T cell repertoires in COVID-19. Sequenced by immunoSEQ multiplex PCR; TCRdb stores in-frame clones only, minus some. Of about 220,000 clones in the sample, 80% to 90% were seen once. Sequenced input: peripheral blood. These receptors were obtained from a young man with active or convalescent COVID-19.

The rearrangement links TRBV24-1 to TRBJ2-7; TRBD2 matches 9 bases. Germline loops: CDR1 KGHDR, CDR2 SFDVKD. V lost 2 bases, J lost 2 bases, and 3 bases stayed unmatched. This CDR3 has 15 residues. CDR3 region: CATSDSAGGTYEQYF. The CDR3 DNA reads TGTGCCACCAGTGATTCCGCGGGGGGGACCTACGAGCAGTACTTC.

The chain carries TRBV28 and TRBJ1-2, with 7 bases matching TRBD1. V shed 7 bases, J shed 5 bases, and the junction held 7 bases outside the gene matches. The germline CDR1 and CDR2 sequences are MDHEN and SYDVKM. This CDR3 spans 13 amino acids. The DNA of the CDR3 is TGTGCCAGCATTCCGGGACAGCAGTATGGCTACACCTTC. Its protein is CASIPGQQYGYTF.

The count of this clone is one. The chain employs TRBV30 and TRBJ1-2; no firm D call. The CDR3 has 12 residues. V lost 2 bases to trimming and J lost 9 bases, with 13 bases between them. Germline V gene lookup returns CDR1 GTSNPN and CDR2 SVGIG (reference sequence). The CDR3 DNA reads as TGTGCCTGGAGTCGGAACCGGGAAAGCTACACCTTC. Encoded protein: CAWSRNRESYTF.

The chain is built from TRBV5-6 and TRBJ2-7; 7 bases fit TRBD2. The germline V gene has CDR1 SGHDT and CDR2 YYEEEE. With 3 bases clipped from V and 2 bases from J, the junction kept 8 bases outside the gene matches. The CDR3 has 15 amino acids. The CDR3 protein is CASSWEGTGAYEQYF. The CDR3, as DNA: TGTGCCAGCAGCTGGGAGGGGACGGGGGCCTACGAGCAGTACTTC.

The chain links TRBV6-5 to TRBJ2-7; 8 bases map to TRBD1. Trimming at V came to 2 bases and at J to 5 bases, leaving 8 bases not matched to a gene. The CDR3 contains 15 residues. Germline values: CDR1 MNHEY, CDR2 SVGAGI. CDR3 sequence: CASSYKDRVRHEQYF. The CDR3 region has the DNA TGTGCCAGCAGTTACAAGGACAGGGTTCGGCACGAGCAGTACTTC.

Here the CDR3 reads CSVVRGNYEQYF. The CDR3 nucleotides are TGCAGCGTTGTCCGGGGAAACTACGAGCAGTACTTC. The chain employs TRBV29-1 and TRBJ2-7, with D perhaps matching TRBD2 (5 bases). Germline V CDR1 and CDR2: SQVTM, ANQGSEA. The CDR3 totals 12 residues. Deletions cut 4 bases from V and 3 bases from J, with 10 bases between.

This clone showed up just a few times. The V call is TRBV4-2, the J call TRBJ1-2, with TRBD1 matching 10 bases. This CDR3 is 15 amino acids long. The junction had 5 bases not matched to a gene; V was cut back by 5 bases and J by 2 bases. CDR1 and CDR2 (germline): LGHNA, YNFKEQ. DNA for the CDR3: TGTGCCAGCAGCGGCCGGGACAGGGGAAACTATGGCTACACCTTC. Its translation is CASSGRDRGNYGYTF.

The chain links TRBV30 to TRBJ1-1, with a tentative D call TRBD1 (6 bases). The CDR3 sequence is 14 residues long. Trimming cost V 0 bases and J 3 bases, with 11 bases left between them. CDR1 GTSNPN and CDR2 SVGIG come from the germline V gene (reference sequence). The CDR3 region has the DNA TGTGCCTGGAGTGTAGGGGGGGCTGACACTGAAGCTTTCTTT. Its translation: CAWSVGGADTEAFF.

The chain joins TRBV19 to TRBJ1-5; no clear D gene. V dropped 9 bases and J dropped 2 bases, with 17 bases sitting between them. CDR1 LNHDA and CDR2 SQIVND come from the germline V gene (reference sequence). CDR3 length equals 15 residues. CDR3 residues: CASHQVAGGNQPQHF. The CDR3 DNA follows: TGTGCCAGCCACCAAGTCGCCGGGGGCAATCAGCCCCAGCATTTT. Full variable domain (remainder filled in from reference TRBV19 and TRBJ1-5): DGGITQSPKYLFRKEGQNVTLSCEQNLNHDAMYWYRQDPGQGLRLIYYSQIVNDFQKGDIAEGYSVSREKKESFPLTVTSAQKNPTAFYLCASHQVAGGNQPQHFGDGTRLSIL.

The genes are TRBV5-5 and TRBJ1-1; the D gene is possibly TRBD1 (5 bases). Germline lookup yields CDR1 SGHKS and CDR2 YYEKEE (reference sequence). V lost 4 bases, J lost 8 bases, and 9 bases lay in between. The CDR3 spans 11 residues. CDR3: CASSKQDEAFF. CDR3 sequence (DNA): TGTGCCAGCAGCAAACAGGACGAAGCTTTCTTT.

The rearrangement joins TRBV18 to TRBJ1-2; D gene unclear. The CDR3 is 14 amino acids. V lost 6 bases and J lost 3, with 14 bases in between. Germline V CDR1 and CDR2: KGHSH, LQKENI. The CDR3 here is CASSLREVDYGYTF. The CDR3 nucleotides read TGTGCCAGCTCCCTTCGAGAGGTCGACTATGGCTACACCTTC.

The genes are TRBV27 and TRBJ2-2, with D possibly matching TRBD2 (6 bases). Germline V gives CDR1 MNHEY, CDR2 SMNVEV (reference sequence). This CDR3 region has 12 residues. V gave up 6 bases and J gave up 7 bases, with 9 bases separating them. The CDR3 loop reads CASRMGGGELFF. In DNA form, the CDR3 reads TGTGCCAGCAGGATGGGGGGCGGGGAGCTGTTTTTT.

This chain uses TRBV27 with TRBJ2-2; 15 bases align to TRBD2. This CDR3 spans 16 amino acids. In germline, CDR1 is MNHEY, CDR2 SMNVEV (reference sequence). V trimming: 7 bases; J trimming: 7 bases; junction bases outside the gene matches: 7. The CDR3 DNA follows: TGTGCCAGCACGAGGACTAGCGGGGGGGCGAGCGGGGAGCTGTTTTTT. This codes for CASTRTSGGASGELFF.

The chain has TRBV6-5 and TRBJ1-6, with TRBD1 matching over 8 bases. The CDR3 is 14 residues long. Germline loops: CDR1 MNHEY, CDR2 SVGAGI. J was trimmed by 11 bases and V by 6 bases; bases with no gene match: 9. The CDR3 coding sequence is TGTGCCAGCAGAATGTTGACAGGGGCCGCACCCCTCCACTTT. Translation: CASRMLTGAAPLHF.

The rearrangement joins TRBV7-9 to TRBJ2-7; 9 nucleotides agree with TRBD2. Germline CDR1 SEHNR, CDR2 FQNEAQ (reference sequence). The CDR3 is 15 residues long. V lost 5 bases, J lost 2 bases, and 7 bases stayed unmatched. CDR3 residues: CASSTTSGPTYEQYF. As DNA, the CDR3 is TGTGCCAGCAGCACGACTAGCGGCCCAACCTACGAGCAGTACTTC.